This T cell receptor beta chain was obtained from a study of blood T cell repertoires in COVID-19 (dated by TCRdb to about 2020). Concerning the study at large: The collaborator samples originated in the United States, Italy and Spain and spanned the acute and convalescent phases of COVID-19. The prospective study material was composed of cDNA or gDNA derived from T cells, B-cell-depleted T cells, or PBMCs. The dataset comprised deeply sampled blood TCRbeta repertoires from subjects exposed to, actively infected with, or recovered from COVID-19. A freely available public database, intended as a resource for researchers studying the immune response to SARS-CoV-2, is where the repertoires were released. Samples came from the ongoing ImmuneRACE study (first 160 participants) plus 1,254 subjects from 6 global collaborators. Sample metadata almost always included a de-identified subject ID, COVID-19 status, age in years and sex. Where HLA class I and class II types were available, the types were taken from metadata supplied by the sample provider, not from assay-based typing. General findings and caveats noted by the study authors: The quantity of clinical and demographic metadata differed by source and by participant and was supplied without curation.

This clone has only one observation. Its binding antigen is unknown. No quality values exist for individual bases; no much larger clone is one base distant. Whole blood was collected in K2EDTA tubes by collaborating institutions according to the institutions' own protocols. For TCRbeta analysis, collaborators shipped samples in one of three forms: frozen whole blood, isolated PBMCs, or DNA extracted from either of those sample types. TCRbeta CDR3 regions were amplified from genomic DNA using the immunoSEQ Assay, a bias-controlled multiplex PCR. In the original analysis: Nucleated cell counts per sample were estimated from amplification of reference gene primers within the assay. Sequence reads were collapsed and filtered to measure the absolute abundance of every unique TCRbeta CDR3 rearrangement. For each sample, productive Simpson clonality was calculated as the square root of Simpson's diversity index over productive rearrangements. The clones in this table, taken by TCRdb from immuneACCESS, are in-frame only. Not every clone is retained; where verified, under half of the shortfall comes from an unresolved V gene, and the cause of the rest is unknown. The V and J calls and clone size were taken over from that table, and D and trimming were inferred from the DNA. This sample comprises 220,000 or so clones, around 80% of them detected only once. Of the sample, 4.5% to 7% falls within the top ten clones.

The sequencing sample was made of peripheral blood. This receptor was taken from a woman between 70 and 85 years old with acute or convalescent COVID-19.

The sequenced DNA is TGTGCCAGCAGCCAATCCCGGAGAAATGAGCAGTTCTTC. This is translated as CASSQSRRNEQFF. The sequence is built from TRBV3-1 (or the pseudogene TRBV3-2) and TRBJ2-1, with the D gene call left open. Trimming takes 2 bases from V and 7 bases from J, and the germline ends sit 9 bases apart. CDR1 and CDR2 are drawn from the germline V gene (reference sequence): LGHDT, YNNKEL. The CDR3 has 13 amino acids, counting the end cysteine and phenylalanine. Just CDR3 DNA is preserved here, 39 bases in frame from base 1.